This TCR beta chain was sequenced in a study of cytomegalovirus exposure and HLA in healthy donors. With V trimmed by 6 bases and J by 7 bases, 8 bases remained unmatched. Germline CDR1 reads KGHSH; CDR2 reads LQKENI. The CDR3 has 15 residues. The PCR used 60 Vbeta and 13 Jbeta primers. Assay used: immunoSEQ multiplex PCR; TCRdb lists only in-frame clones, some missing. This sample's table has 20,000 to 25,000 clones. The specimen sequenced was PBMCs. This chain joins TRBV18 and TRBJ2-1; TRBD1 matches at 11 bases. The source is a male donor in good health and CMV-seropositive. The CDR3 here is CASSRWGQGVNEQFF. CDR3 coding DNA: TGTGCCAGCTCCCGGTGGGGACAGGGGGTGAATGAGCAGTTCTTC.